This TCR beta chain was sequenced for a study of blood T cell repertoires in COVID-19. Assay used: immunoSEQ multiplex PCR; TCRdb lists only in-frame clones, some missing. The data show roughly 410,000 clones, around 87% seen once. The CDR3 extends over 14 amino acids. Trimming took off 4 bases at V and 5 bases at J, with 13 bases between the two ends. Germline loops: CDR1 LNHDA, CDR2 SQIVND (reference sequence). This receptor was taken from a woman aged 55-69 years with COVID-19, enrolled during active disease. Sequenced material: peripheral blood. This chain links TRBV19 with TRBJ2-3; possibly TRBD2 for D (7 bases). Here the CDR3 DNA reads TGTGCCAGTAGTAATCGGGGGGCGGGAGATACGCAGTATTTT. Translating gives CASSNRGAGDTQYF.